This is a list of T cell receptor beta chains from one sample in a study of T cell responses to AZD1222 COVID-19 vaccine. Sequencing was performed with immunoSEQ multiplex PCR; in TCRdb, only in-frame clones are kept and a portion is missing. The table shows some 96,000 clones, with roughly 88% occurring only once. Sequences were derived from peripheral blood, sampled on day 0 of AZD1222 vaccination. These receptor sequences come from an adult in good health. Each CDR3 is given with its conserved first and last residue. The D gene is left open where the match is weak. The listing skips clone size in some rows; elsewhere it reads once, few, many or a size class.

>-|TRBJ1-2|-|TRBV5-1
CASSLGGYYGYTF
TGCGCCAGCAGCTTGGGAGGGTACTATGGCTACACCTTC
>-|TRBJ1-1|-|TRBV29-1
CSVVTLNTEAFF
TGCAGCGTGGTGACCCTGAACACTGAAGCTTTCTTT
>-|TRBJ2-7|TRBD1|TRBV30
CAWSRQGWEQYF
TGTGCCTGGAGTCGACAGGGGTGGGAGCAGTACTTC
>-|TRBJ1-5|-|TRBV9
CASSQYGGNQPQHF
TGTGCCAGCAGCCAATATGGAGGCAATCAGCCCCAGCATTTT
>-|TRBJ1-3|TRBD1|TRBV18
CASSRDRAGNTIYF
TGTGCCAGCTCAAGGGACAGGGCTGGAAACACCATATATTTT
>-|TRBJ2-1|TRBD2|TRBV4-1
CASSHLPGTSYNEQFF
TGCGCCAGCAGCCACCTTCCCGGGACTAGCTACAATGAGCAGTTCTTC
>-|TRBJ2-5|-|TRBV6-6
CASSYSETQYF
TGTGCCAGCAGTTACAGCGAGACCCAGTACTTC
>-|TRBJ2-1|TRBD2|TRBV4-1
CASSPWTSRYNEQFF
TGCGCCAGCAGCCCCTGGACTAGCCGTTACAATGAGCAGTTCTTC
>-|TRBJ1-2|TRBD1|TRBV18
CASSPSGTGDGYTF
TGTGCCAGCTCACCCTCCGGGACAGGGGATGGCTACACCTTC
>-|TRBJ2-3|-|TRBV4-3
CASSQVWASPTDTQYF
TGCGCCAGCAGCCAAGTTTGGGCTAGCCCCACAGATACGCAGTATTTT
>once|TRBJ1-1|-|TRBV28
CASSLSPTEAFF
TGTGCCAGCAGTTTATCCCCCACTGAAGCTTTCTTT
>-|TRBJ1-5|-|TRBV5-5
CASTLTDSNQPQHF
TGTGCCAGCACGCTGACGGATAGCAATCAGCCCCAGCATTTT
>-|TRBJ2-1|-|TRBV19
CASSIDWTVNEQFF
TGTGCCAGTAGTATAGATTGGACAGTCAATGAGCAGTTCTTC
>-|TRBJ2-1|TRBD1|TRBV2
CASSPQGAKGNEQFF
TGTGCCAGCAGCCCACAGGGGGCGAAAGGGAATGAGCAGTTCTTC
>-|TRBJ2-3|TRBD2|TRBV7-9
CASGTSGNTDTQYF
TGTGCCAGCGGAACTAGCGGGAACACAGATACGCAGTATTTT
>-|TRBJ2-7|TRBD1|TRBV7-3
CASSPNRGPYEQYF
TGTGCCAGCAGCCCGAACAGGGGGCCCTACGAGCAGTACTTC
>once|TRBJ1-2|-|TRBV5-6
CASSLGGTGANYGYTF
TGTGCCAGCAGCTTGGGCGGGACGGGAGCTAACTATGGCTACACCTTC
>once|TRBJ1-2|-|TRBV5-4
CASSWTDRNYGYTF
TGTGCCAGCAGCTGGACAGACAGAAACTATGGCTACACCTTC
>-|TRBJ2-2|-|TRBV11-3
CASSSLTGELFF
TGTGCCAGCAGCTCCTTAACCGGGGAGCTGTTTTTT
>-|TRBJ2-4|TRBD2|TRBV29-1
CSARGGGKNIQYF
TGCAGTGCCCGGGGGGGTGGCAAAAACATTCAGTACTTC
>-|TRBJ1-5|-|TRBV28
CASTERQGNQPQHF
TGTGCCAGCACTGAGCGGCAGGGCAATCAGCCCCAGCATTTT
>-|TRBJ1-3|TRBD1|TRBV9
CASSGRTGWGNTIYF
TGTGCCAGCAGCGGACGGACAGGGTGGGGGAACACCATATATTTT
>-|TRBJ1-1|-|TRBV4-3
CASSQSGVAFF
TGCGCCAGCAGCCAGAGTGGGGTAGCTTTCTTT
>-|TRBJ1-1|-|TRBV11-3
CASSIGETEAFF
TGTGCCAGCAGCATCGGGGAGACTGAAGCTTTCTTT
>-|TRBJ1-4|-|TRBV30
CAWRGSGNEKLFF
TGTGCCTGGAGAGGGTCGGGGAATGAAAAACTGTTTTTT
>-|TRBJ1-6|-|TRBV30
CAWRQDSNSPLHF
TGTGCCTGGAGACAGGACTCTAATTCACCCCTCCACTTT
>-|TRBJ2-7|TRBD1|TRBV4-2
CASSQDSDRFNEQYF
TGTGCCAGCAGCCAAGATTCGGACAGGTTCAACGAGCAGTACTTC
>-|TRBJ2-1|TRBD2|TRBV7-9
CASSSQRGALNEQFF
TGTGCCAGCAGCTCGCAGCGGGGGGCCCTCAATGAGCAGTTCTTC
>-|TRBJ1-2|-|TRBV9
CASSAFGGYTF
TGTGCCAGCAGCGCTTTTGGGGGCTACACCTTC
>-|TRBJ1-6|-|TRBV5-1
CASSLAGWPPLHF
TGCGCCAGCAGCTTGGCAGGGTGGCCACCCCTCCACTTT
>-|TRBJ1-4|-|TRBV28
CACRGVGEKLFF
TGTGCCTGTCGAGGGGTTGGCGAAAAACTGTTTTTT
>-|TRBJ1-1|-|TRBV7-2
CASSLVSRRAFF
TGTGCCAGCAGCTTAGTAAGCAGGCGGGCTTTCTTT
>-|TRBJ1-2|-|TRBV11-1
CASSPRSGRYGYTF
TGTGCCAGCAGCCCCCGGAGCGGCCGATATGGCTACACCTTC
>-|TRBJ1-5|-|TRBV6-5
CASSERQEYQPQHF
TGTGCCAGCAGCGAGAGACAGGAATATCAGCCCCAGCATTTT
>-|TRBJ2-1|-|TRBV19
CASSIWLNPYNEQFF
TGTGCCAGTAGTATATGGTTAAACCCCTACAATGAGCAGTTCTTC
>-|TRBJ2-1|TRBD1|TRBV28
CASVRGTGENNEQFF
TGTGCCAGCGTAAGGGGGACAGGAGAAAACAATGAGCAGTTCTTC
>-|TRBJ2-2|TRBD1|TRBV4-3
CASSQDAQGDTGELFF
TGCGCCAGCAGCCAAGATGCCCAGGGGGACACCGGGGAGCTGTTTTTT
>once|TRBJ1-6|-|TRBV3-1/TRBV3-2
CASSRYNSPLHF
TGTGCCAGCAGCCGGTATAATTCACCCCTCCACTTT
>-|TRBJ2-3|TRBD1|TRBV30
CAWSRQGLVTDTQYF
TGTGCCTGGAGCAGACAGGGGTTGGTCACAGATACGCAGTATTTT
>-|TRBJ1-1|-|TRBV28
CASRGGGGTEAFF
TGTGCCAGCAGGGGCGGGGGCGGCACTGAAGCTTTCTTT
>-|TRBJ2-7|TRBD1|TRBV10-1
CASSDRAGGYEQYF
TGCGCCAGCAGTGATCGGGCAGGGGGCTACGAGCAGTACTTC
>few|TRBJ1-2|-|TRBV11-2
CASSWSGGSDYGYTF
TGTGCCAGCAGCTGGTCCGGGGGTTCGGACTATGGCTACACCTTC
>once|TRBJ1-2|-|TRBV7-9
CASSLAGTFYGYTF
TGTGCCAGCAGCTTAGCCGGGACTTTCTATGGCTACACCTTC
>-|TRBJ1-3|-|TRBV28
CASSETGSGNTIYF
TGTGCCAGCAGTGAAACAGGGTCTGGAAACACCATATATTTT
>-|TRBJ1-1|-|TRBV6-5
CASSYSEAGTEAFF
TGTGCCAGCAGTTACTCCGAGGCTGGCACTGAAGCTTTCTTT
>-|TRBJ2-5|TRBD2|TRBV19
CASSPQGTSGVETQYF
TGTGCCAGTAGTCCTCAAGGGACTAGCGGCGTAGAGACCCAGTACTTC
>-|TRBJ1-1|-|TRBV19
CASSSRVGTEAFF
TGTGCCAGTAGTTCTAGGGTAGGCACTGAAGCTTTCTTT
>-|TRBJ1-1|-|TRBV28
CASTRAGLEAFF
TGTGCCAGCACGAGGGCAGGGCTTGAAGCTTTCTTT